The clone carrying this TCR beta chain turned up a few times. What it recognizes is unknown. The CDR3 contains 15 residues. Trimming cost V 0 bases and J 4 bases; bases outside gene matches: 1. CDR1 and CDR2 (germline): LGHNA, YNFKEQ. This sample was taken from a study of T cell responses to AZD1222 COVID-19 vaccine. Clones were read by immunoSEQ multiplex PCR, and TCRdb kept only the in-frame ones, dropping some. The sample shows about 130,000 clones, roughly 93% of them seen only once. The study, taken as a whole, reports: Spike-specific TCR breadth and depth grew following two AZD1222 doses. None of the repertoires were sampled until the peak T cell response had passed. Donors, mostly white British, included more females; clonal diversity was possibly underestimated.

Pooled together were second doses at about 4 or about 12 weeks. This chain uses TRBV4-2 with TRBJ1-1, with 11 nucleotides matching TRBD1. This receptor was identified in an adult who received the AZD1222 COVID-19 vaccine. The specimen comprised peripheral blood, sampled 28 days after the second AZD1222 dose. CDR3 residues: CASSQEGTGGTEAFF. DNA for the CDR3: TGTGCCAGCAGCCAAGAGGGGACAGGGGGCACTGAAGCTTTCTTT.